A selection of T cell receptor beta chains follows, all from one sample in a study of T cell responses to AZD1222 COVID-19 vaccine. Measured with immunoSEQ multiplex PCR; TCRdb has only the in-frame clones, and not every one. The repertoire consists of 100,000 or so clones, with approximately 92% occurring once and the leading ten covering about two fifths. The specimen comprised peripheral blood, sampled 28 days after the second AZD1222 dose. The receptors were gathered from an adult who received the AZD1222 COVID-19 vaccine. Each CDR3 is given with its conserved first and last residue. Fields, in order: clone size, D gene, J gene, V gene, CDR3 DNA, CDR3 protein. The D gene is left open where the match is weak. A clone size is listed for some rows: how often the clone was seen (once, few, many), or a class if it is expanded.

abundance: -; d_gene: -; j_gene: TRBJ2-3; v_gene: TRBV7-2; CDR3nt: TGTGCCAGCAGCTTAAGGGATTTCACAGATACGCAGTATTTT; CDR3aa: CASSLRDFTDTQYF
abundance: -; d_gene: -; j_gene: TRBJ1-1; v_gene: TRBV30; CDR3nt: TGTGCCTGGAGTGTATTTGCCTACACTGAAGCTTTCTTT; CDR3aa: CAWSVFAYTEAFF
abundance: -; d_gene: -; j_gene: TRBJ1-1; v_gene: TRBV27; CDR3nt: TGTGCCAGCAGTCCGACCGCCCTGTATCGGATGAACACTGAAGCTTTCTTT; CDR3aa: CASSPTALYRMNTEAFF
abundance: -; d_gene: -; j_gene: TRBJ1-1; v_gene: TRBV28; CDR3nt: TGTGCCAGCAGTACCCGGACGTCTGAAGCTTTCTTT; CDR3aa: CASSTRTSEAFF
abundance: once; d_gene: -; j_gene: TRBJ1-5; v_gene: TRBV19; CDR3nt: TGTGCCAGTAGCATCGGGCAATATAGCAATCAGCCCCAGCATTTT; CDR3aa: CASSIGQYSNQPQHF
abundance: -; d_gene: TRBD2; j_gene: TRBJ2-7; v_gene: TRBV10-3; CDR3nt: TGTGCCATCAGTGAGTCCCCCAGCGGGAACTACGAGCAGTACTTC; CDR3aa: CAISESPSGNYEQYF
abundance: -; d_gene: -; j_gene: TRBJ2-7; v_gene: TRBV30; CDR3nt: TGTGCCTGCAATCCCTCGGGTTACGAGCAGTACTTC; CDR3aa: CACNPSGYEQYF
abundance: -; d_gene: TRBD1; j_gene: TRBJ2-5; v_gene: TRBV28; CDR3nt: TGTGCCACCGGGACAGGGTACGGGGAGACCCAGTACTTC; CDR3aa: CATGTGYGETQYF
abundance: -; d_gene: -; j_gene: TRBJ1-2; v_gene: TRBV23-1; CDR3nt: TGCGCCAGATGGTCAGGGTTCCGGGACAACTATGGCTACACCTTC; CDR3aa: CARWSGFRDNYGYTF
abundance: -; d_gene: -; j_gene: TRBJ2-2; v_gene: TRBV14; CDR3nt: TGTGCCAGCAGCCAATATTTCACCGGGGAGCTGTTTTTT; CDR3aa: CASSQYFTGELFF
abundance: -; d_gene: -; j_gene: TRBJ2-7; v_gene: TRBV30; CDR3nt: TGTGCCTGGAGTGGGCTGAACGAGCAGTACTTC; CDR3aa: CAWSGLNEQYF
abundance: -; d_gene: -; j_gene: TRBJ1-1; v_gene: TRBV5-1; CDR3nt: TGCGCCAGCAGCTTGGACAGTTACACTGAAGCTTTCTTT; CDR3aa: CASSLDSYTEAFF
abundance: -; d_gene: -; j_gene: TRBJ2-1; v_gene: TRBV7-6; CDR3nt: TGTGCCAGCAGCCCACCGGGGCAGGGTAATGAGCAGTTCTTC; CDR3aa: CASSPPGQGNEQFF
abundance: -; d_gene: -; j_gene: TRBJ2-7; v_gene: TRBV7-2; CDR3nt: TGTGCCAGCAGCGCCGTCCGGGGGTACGAGCAGTACTTC; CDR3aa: CASSAVRGYEQYF
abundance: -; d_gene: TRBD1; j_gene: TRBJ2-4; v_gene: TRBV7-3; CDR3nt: TGTGCCAGCAGCGCAGTGGGACAGACTTTGCACTTC; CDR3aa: CASSAVGQTLHF
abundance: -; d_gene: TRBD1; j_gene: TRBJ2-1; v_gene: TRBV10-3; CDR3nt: TGTGCCATCAGGTTGGGACAGGGCCATGAGCAGTTCTTC; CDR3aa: CAIRLGQGHEQFF
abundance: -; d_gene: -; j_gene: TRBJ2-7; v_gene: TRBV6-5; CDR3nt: TGTGCCAGCAGTTACAGCAGGTTCTACGAGCAGTACTTC; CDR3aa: CASSYSRFYEQYF
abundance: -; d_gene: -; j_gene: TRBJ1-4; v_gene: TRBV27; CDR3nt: TGTGCCAGCAGTAGAAGCCAGCCAACTAATGAAAAACTGTTTTTT; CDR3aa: CASSRSQPTNEKLFF
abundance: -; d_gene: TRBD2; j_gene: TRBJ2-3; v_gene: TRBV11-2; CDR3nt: TGTGCCAGCAGCTTAGTGGCTCTAGCGGGAGACGACACAGATACGCAGTATTTT; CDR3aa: CASSLVALAGDDTDTQYF
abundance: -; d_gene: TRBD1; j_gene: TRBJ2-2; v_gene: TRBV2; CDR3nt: TGTGCCAGCAGTGAAGTGACAGGGGACACCGGGGAGCTGTTTTTT; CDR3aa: CASSEVTGDTGELFF
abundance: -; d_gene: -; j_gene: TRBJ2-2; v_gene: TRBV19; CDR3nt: TGTGCCAGTAGTATGTGGACCCACACCACCGGGGAGCTGTTTTTT; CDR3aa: CASSMWTHTTGELFF
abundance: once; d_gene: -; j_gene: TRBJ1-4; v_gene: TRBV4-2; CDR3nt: TGTGCCAGCAGCCAAGGTTCAGGGTATCGGCTGTTTTTT; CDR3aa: CASSQGSGYRLFF
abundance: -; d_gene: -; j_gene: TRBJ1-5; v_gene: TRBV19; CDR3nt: TGTGCCAGTACAGGAGGAAGATACCAGCCCCAGCATTTT; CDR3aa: CASTGGRYQPQHF
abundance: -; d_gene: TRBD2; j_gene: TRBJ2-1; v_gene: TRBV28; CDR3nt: TGTGCCAGCTACGGGGGCAGCGGGAGTTCGAATGAGCAGTTCTTC; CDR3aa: CASYGGSGSSNEQFF
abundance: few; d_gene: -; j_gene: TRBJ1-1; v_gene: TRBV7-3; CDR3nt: TGTGCCAGCAGCATTGGACGGGGGAACACTGAAGCTTTCTTT; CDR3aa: CASSIGRGNTEAFF
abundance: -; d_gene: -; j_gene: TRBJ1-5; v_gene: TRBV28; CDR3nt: TGTGCCAGCAGTTACTTCTTGGGTCAGCCCCAGCATTTT; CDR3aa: CASSYFLGQPQHF
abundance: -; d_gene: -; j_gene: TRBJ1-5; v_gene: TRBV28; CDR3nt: TGTGCCAGCAGTTTCCCTAGCAATCAGCCCCAGCATTTT; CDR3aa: CASSFPSNQPQHF
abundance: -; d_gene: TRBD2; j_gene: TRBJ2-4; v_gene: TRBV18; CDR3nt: TGTGCCAGCTCACCTCCTAGCGGGAGGTCCAAAAACATTCAGTACTTC; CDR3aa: CASSPPSGRSKNIQYF
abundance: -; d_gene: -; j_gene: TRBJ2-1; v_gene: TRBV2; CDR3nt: TGTGCCAGCAGTGAAGCGCGACTACATGAGCAGTTCTTC; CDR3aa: CASSEARLHEQFF
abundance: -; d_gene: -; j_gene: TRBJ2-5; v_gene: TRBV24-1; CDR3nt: TGTGCCACCAGTGAGGGGGAGACTATTTTTGAGACCCAGTACTTC; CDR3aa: CATSEGETIFETQYF
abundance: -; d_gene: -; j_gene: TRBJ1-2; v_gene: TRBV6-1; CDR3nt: TGTGCCAGCAGTGAAAGGCGGACGGGAAACTATGGCTACACCTTC; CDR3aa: CASSERRTGNYGYTF
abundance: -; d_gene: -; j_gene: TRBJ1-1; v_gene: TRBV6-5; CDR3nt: TGTGCCAGCTATACGGACCCTGGGGACACTGAAGCTTTCTTT; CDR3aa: CASYTDPGDTEAFF
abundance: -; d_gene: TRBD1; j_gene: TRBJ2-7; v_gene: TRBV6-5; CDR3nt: TGTGCCAGCAGCGGCGATTTTCTACAGGGGGTAGAGCAGTACTTC; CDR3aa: CASSGDFLQGVEQYF
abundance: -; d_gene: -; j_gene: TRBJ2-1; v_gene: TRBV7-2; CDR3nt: TGTGCCAGCAGCTTAAATCGAGGGGGATGGGAGCAGTTCTTC; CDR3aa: CASSLNRGGWEQFF
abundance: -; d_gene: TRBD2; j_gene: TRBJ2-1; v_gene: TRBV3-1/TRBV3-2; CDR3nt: TGTGCCAGCAGCCAAGATGGGAGCGGGAGCGGCTACAATGAGCAGTTCTTC; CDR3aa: CASSQDGSGSGYNEQFF
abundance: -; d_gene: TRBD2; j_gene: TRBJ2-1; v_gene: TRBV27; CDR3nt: TGTGCCAGCAGTTTAATGCCAACTAGCGAGAGCTACAATGAGCAGTTCTTC; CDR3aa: CASSLMPTSESYNEQFF
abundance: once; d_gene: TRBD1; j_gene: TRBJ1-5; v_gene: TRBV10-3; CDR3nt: TGTGCCATCAGTGAGGTGGGGCAGGGGGCTAGCAATCAGCCCCAGCATTTT; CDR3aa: CAISEVGQGASNQPQHF
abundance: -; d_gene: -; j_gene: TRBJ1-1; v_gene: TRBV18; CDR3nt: TGTGCCAGCTCACGTCTGCAGGACACTGAAGCTTTCTTT; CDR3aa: CASSRLQDTEAFF
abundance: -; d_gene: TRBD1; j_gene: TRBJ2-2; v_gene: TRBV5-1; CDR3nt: TGCGCCAGCAGTCTCAACTCGGGACAGGGGGGAACCGGGGAGCTGTTTTTT; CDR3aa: CASSLNSGQGGTGELFF
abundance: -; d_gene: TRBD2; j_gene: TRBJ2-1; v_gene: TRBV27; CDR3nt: TGTGCCAGCAGGCTAGCGGGAGAGAGCTCCTACAATGAGCAGTTCTTC; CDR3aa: CASRLAGESSYNEQFF
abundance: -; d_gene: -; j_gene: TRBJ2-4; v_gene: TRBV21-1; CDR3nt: TGTGCCAGCCCCCAAGGTCAGGGGAAAAACATTCAGTACTTC; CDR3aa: CASPQGQGKNIQYF
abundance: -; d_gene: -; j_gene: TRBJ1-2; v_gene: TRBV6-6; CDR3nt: TGTGCCAGCAGTTACTCGAAAGTTTCAGGGATCTATGGCTACACCTTC; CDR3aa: CASSYSKVSGIYGYTF
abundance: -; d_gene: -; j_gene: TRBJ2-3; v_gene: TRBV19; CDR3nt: TGTGCCAGTAGTAGTCTTGGGCCCCCCGCTGGGGATACGCAGTATTTT; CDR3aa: CASSSLGPPAGDTQYF
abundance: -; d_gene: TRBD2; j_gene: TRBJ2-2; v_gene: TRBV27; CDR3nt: TGTGCCAGCAGTTTAAAAAGGCTAGCGGGAGTCCCCGGGGAGCTGTTTTTT; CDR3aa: CASSLKRLAGVPGELFF
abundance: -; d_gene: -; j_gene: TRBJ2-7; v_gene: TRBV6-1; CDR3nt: TGTGCCAGCAGTGAACGGGGGAAGGGGTTACGCGAGCAGTACTTC; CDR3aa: CASSERGKGLREQYF
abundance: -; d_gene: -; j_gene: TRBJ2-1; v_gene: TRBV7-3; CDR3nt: TGTGCCAGCAGCTTAATGAATAGGGGGGCCAATGAGCAGTTCTTC; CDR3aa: CASSLMNRGANEQFF
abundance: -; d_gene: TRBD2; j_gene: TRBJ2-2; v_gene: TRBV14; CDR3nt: TGTGCCAGCAGTCGAGGACTAGCGGGAGGCGGGGAGCTGTTTTTT; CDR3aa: CASSRGLAGGGELFF
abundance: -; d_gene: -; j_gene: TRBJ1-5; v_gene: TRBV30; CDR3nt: TGTGCCTGGAGTGTAGGGGCACTTAATCAGCCCCAGCATTTT; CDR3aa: CAWSVGALNQPQHF
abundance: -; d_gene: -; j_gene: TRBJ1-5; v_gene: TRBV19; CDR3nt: TGTGCCAGCGCGGGGATTAGCAATCAGCCCCAGCATTTT; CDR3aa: CASAGISNQPQHF
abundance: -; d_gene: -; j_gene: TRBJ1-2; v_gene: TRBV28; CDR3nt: TGTGCCACCCCCAGCGGGGTCAGGGGCTATGGCTACACCTTC; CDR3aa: CATPSGVRGYGYTF
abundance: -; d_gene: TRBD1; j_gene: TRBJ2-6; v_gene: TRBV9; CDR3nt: TGTGCCAGCAGCCTCGGACAGGGTTCTTCTGGGGCCAACGTCCTGACTTTC; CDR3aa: CASSLGQGSSGANVLTF
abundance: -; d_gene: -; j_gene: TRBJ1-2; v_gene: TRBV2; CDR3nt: TGTGCCAGCAGTGAAGAATCTTCCAGTTTCTATGGCTACACCTTC; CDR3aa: CASSEESSSFYGYTF